This T cell receptor beta chain was captured in a study of T-cell memory formation after mild COVID-19. General study results and limits: Clones that contracted clustered mainly in CM and EM if CD4+ and in EMRA if CD8+.

With 3 bases clipped from V and 7 bases from J, the junction kept 10 bases outside the gene matches. CDR1 is DFQATT and CDR2 is SNEGSKA in the germline V gene (reference sequence). This CDR3 has 14 amino acids. TCR alpha and TCR beta cDNA libraries carrying sample barcodes and UMIs were produced by 5'RACE using constant-segment primers. MiXCR was run by TCRdb on the 5' RACE reads, yielding one entry per CDR3 protein. The data contain fewer than 450,000 distinct CDR3 sequences, 20% to 25% of them singletons. This clonotype was seen a handful of times. Antigen specificity is unknown. The material sequenced was PBMCs or a T cell subset sorted from them (not recorded which). The sequence came from an adult woman who had mild COVID-19 (a few samples of this study predate the infection). Cell type and time point are not known. V usage is TRBV20-1 and J usage is TRBJ2-5; TRBD1 matches 8 bases. CDR3: CSASLGQGDRTQYF. The CDR3 bases are TGCAGTGCTAGTCTCGGACAGGGCGACAGGACCCAGTACTTC.